The next 20 T cell receptor beta chains were all read from a single sample in a study of blood T cells in healthy people across ages. Sample-barcoded 5' priming and a J-beta primer mix drove a second PCR of roughly 6 to 12 cycles. In TCRdb, the 5' RACE reads were re-called with MiXCR into one record per CDR3 protein. The table has roughly 500,000 distinct CDR3 sequences, 24% seen once. These data were likewise used in another study, on T cells of mothers and their children.

The material sequenced was blood. The receptors stem from a boy under 18 in good health.

The chain joins TRBV7-9 to TRBJ1-2; D remains ambiguous. The CDR3 consists of 13 residues. Trimming took 1 base from V and 8 from J, leaving 11 bases between them. Germline lookup yields CDR1 SEHNR and CDR2 FQNEAQ (reference sequence). The chain's CDR3 is CASSLGISSGYTF. The DNA for the CDR3 is TGTGCCAGCAGCTTAGGAATCTCCTCAGGCTACACCTTC.

This chain uses TRBV27 with TRBJ2-1; D assignment may be TRBD1 or TRBD2 (5 bases each). Looked up from germline, CDR1 is MNHEY and CDR2 is SMNVEV (reference sequence). Trimming removed 0 bases at V and 12 bases at J, with 18 bases between. The CDR3 runs 15 residues. DNA for the CDR3: TGTGCCAGCAGTTTATCGGTGCTAGCTCCTCAGGGGCAGTTCTTC. This encodes CASSLSVLAPQGQFF.

V usage is TRBV7-2 and J usage is TRBJ1-6; D is undetermined. The CDR3 consists of 14 residues. V dropped 6 bases and J dropped 10 bases, with 16 bases sitting between them. CDR1 and CDR2 (germline): SGHTA, FQGNSA. CDR3 nucleotides: TGTGCCAGCAGGGTGGAAGGTTACCGCTCACCCCTCCACTTT. It translates to CASRVEGYRSPLHF.

This sequence joins TRBV9 and TRBJ2-7; 8 bases are shared with TRBD2. CDR1 is SGDLS and CDR2 is YYNGEE in the germline V gene. The trim removed 4 bases at V and 6 bases at J, leaving 15 bases unmatched. The CDR3 sequence is 16 residues long. CDR3 in DNA: TGTGCCAGCAGCCCACAACCTACGGGACTAGTAAGCGAGCAGTACTTC. This sequence encodes CASSPQPTGLVSEQYF.

The rearrangement uses TRBV5-1 and TRBJ2-1, with 7 bases lining up with TRBD2. This CDR3 comprises 14 residues. Germline lookup yields CDR1 SGHRS and CDR2 YFSETQ. V trimming: 0 bases; J trimming: 10 bases; junction bases outside the gene matches: 7. CDR3 loop: CASSLDPGGREQFF. The CDR3 DNA reads as TGCGCCAGCAGCTTGGACCCGGGAGGACGGGAGCAGTTCTTC.

This clonotype was seen a handful of times. The genes are TRBV6-5 and TRBJ2-7; 8 nucleotides match TRBD1. The CDR3 extends over 14 amino acids. Germline CDR1 and CDR2: MNHEY and SVGAGI. J gave up 4 bases and V 5 bases, and 7 bases lay outside the gene matches. The CDR3 coding sequence is TGTGCCAGCAGTCACGCGGACAGGGTATACGAGCAGTACTTC. Translating gives CASSHADRVYEQYF.

This clonotype was seen a handful of times. The genes are TRBV12-3 or TRBV12-4 and TRBJ2-1; 7 bases align to TRBD2. V dropped 5 bases and J dropped 0; count of bases not matched to a gene: 7. This CDR3 is built from 16 residues. CDR3 in amino acids: CASSDRDYSSYNEQFF. The CDR3 DNA reads TGTGCCAGCAGTGATCGGGACTATAGCTCCTACAATGAGCAGTTCTTC.

This clonotype was found many times. V gene TRBV4-3 combines with J gene TRBJ2-1; 8 bases match TRBD2. Germline V lookup: CDR1 LGHNA, CDR2 YSLEER. V dropped 5 bases and J dropped 2; count of bases not matched to a gene: 8. CDR3 length: 16 residues. The CDR3 sequence: CASSSGSGTTYNEQFF. CDR3 sequence (DNA): TGCGCCAGCAGCTCGGGTAGCGGGACCACCTACAATGAGCAGTTCTTC.

Comment on this clonotype: A much larger clonotype is one base distant, so this may be a read error. The rearrangement links TRBV28 to TRBJ1-1; TRBD1 matches 7 bases. Germline V gene data show CDR1 as MDHEN and CDR2 as SYDVKM. This CDR3 has 15 residues. CDR3 nucleotide sequence: TGTGCCAGCAGAACGACGGGACAGATGAACACTGAAGCTTTGTTT. Its protein is CASRTTGQMNTEALF.

This rearrangement joins TRBV3-1 to TRBJ1-2; TRBD1 is a possible D gene (5 bases). Trimming removed 0 bases from V and 1 base from J, with 12 bases in between. CDR1 is LGHDT and CDR2 is YNNKEL in the germline V gene (reference sequence). The CDR3 sequence is 16 residues long. The CDR3 loop is CASSQDLGRDNYGYTF. The CDR3 region has the DNA TGTGCCAGCAGCCAAGATCTTGGCAGGGATAACTATGGCTACACCTTC.

This chain uses TRBV5-1 with TRBJ1-6; D is ambiguous. The V end lost 2 bases, the J end lost 6 bases, and 15 bases lay between the germline ends. Germline assignment: CDR1 SGHRS and CDR2 YFSETQ. This CDR3 spans 16 amino acids. CDR3 nucleotide sequence: TGCGCCAGCAGCTTATCCCCTCGAGTAATTAATTCACCCCTCCACTTT. Protein: CASSLSPRVINSPLHF.

This clonotype was detected only a few times. The chain links TRBV4-1 to TRBJ1-5; D is unclear. CDR1 MGHRA and CDR2 YSYEKL come from the germline V gene. The CDR3 has 16 residues. The germline V and J ends were trimmed by 3 bases and 7 bases, with 19 bases remaining between them. The CDR3, as DNA: TGCGCCAGCAGCCAGATACCCTTCCGAGGCCCCCAGCCCCAGCATTTT. Translated: CASSQIPFRGPQPQHF.

The V and J genes are TRBV6-2 or TRBV6-3 and TRBJ2-7, with TRBD1 identical over 7 bases. The CDR3 length is 14 residues. The V and J ends lost 5 bases and 2 bases, in that order; junction bases with no gene match: 6. Germline V lookup: CDR1 MNHEY, CDR2 SVGEGT. CDR3 protein: CASSDREGPYEQYF. Here the CDR3 DNA reads TGTGCCAGCAGTGACAGGGAAGGGCCCTACGAGCAGTACTTC.

In this sample, this clonotype turned up a few times. The V gene is TRBV9, the J gene TRBJ2-1; TRBD2 agrees at 7 bases. TRBJ2-7 matches the DNA end more closely, so the J call is doubtful. Germline V gives CDR1 SGDLS, CDR2 YYNGEE. The CDR3 has 16 amino acids. The chain's CDR3 is CASTRTAGVGVFEQYF. In DNA form, the CDR3 reads TGTGCCAGCACTAGAACCGCGGGAGTGGGCGTTTTCGAGCAGTACTTC.

Only a few counts were recorded for this clonotype. The CDR3: CASSDTGTPYEQYF. The CDR3 DNA sequence: TGTGCCAGCAGCGACACCGGGACACCATACGAGCAGTACTTC. The chain joins TRBV28 to TRBJ2-7, with D possibly being TRBD1 (6 bases). The ends were cut back, 6 bases at V and 4 bases at J, with 16 bases in the middle. The CDR3 is 14 amino acids. Germline V gives CDR1 MDHEN, CDR2 SYDVKM.

CDR3 nucleotides: TGTGCCAGCAACCCGGGACCTCTCACCGGGGAGCTGTTTTTT. Protein product: CASNPGPLTGELFF. V and J are TRBV28 and TRBJ2-2; D might be TRBD1 or TRBD2, each matching 5 bases. The CDR3 has 14 amino acids. CDR1 is MDHEN, CDR2 SYDVKM, per germline. Trimming removed 7 bases at V and 4 bases at J, with 13 bases between.

This clonotype showed up just a few times. The chain uses TRBV4-2 and TRBJ1-4; D may be TRBD1 (6 bases). V was cut by 1 base and J by 8 bases, with 20 bases left in between. Germline CDR1 LGHNA, CDR2 YNFKEQ. This CDR3 contains 17 residues. DNA of the CDR3: TGTGCCAGCAGCCAAGGGGGGTCAGGGGCTAGTTGGGAAAAACTGTTTTTT. As protein: CASSQGGSGASWEKLFF.

This clonotype was seen repeatedly, ten times or more. The gene calls are TRBV12-3 or TRBV12-4 and TRBJ1-1, with D possibly matching TRBD1 (6 bases). The CDR3 is 14 residues long. V gave up 5 bases and J gave up 0 bases, with 10 bases separating them. In nucleotides, the CDR3 is TGTGCCAGCAGTGCCGACAGGATGAACACTGAAGCTTTCTTT. Translated, it gives CASSADRMNTEAFF.

This sequence joins TRBV7-2 and TRBJ2-3; either TRBD1 or TRBD2 may supply D (5 bases each). V gave up 1 base and J gave up 5 bases, with 19 bases separating them. The germline V gene encodes CDR1 SGHTA and CDR2 FQGNSA. The CDR3 length is 17 residues. The chain's CDR3 is CASSLVSSPERGDTQYF. DNA of the CDR3: TGTGCCAGCAGCTTAGTGTCGAGCCCGGAGAGGGGAGATACGCAGTATTTT.

The CDR3 sequence: CATRREGTQYF. DNA of the CDR3: TGTGCCACCAGACGCGAGGGGACGCAGTACTTC. The chain links TRBV13 to TRBJ2-5, with D possibly called TRBD1 or TRBD2 (5 bases each). The CDR3 extends over 11 amino acids. From germline, CDR1 is PRHDT and CDR2 FYEKMQ (reference sequence). Trimming shortened V by 10 bases and J by 11 bases, and 17 bases separated the two germline ends. Combining the CDR3 with reference TRBV13 and TRBJ2-5 gives the whole variable domain AAGVIQSPRHLIKEKRETATLKCYPIPRHDTVYWYQQGPGQDPQFLISFYEKMQSDKGSIPDRFSAQQFSDYHSELNMSSLELGDSALYFCATRREGTQYFGPGTRLLVL.